This T cell receptor (beta chain) was retrieved from a study of blood T cells in healthy people across ages (dated by TCRdb to about 2015). A note on the overall study: In model experiments, template switching captured about one uniquely barcoded TCR beta cDNA molecule for every two T cells. For two donors (one aged 18 to 30 and one aged 80 or older), the study analyzed two additional independent replicas of 1 million unique cDNA reads from the same blood draw. To avoid experimental bias, donors of different ages were randomly spread across the sequencing lanes. Four age groups were formed from the donors: young (average approximately 17 years), middle-aged (approximately 41), aged (roughly 56) and long-lived (more than 75). Using deep sequencing normalized with unique cDNA molecular identifiers, the study measured how TCR beta repertoire diversity changes with age.

The paper as a whole reports these results and caveats: Observed TCR beta diversity per million T cells fell roughly linearly with age, and a significant reduction was already apparent by age roughly 41. Observed TCR beta diversity correlated strongly with the percentage of naive T cells measured by flow cytometry. Estimates of total diversity from one million sequenced T cells were regarded as lower bounds and underestimates. The CMV infection status of donors was not known, potentially confounding age-related changes in expanded clonotypes. Because profiling used bulk unsorted PBMCs, naive and antigen-experienced compartments could not be compared conclusively. Compared with the aged group, more naive CD4+ T cells, fewer expanded clones and increased TCR diversity were shown by the long-lived group, suggesting age selection.

Receptors were amplified or captured by 5' RACE. This sample was sequenced with an Illumina HiSeq 2500. A second PCR of about 6 to 11 cycles was run with a J-beta primer mix and a sample-barcoded 5' primer. Each TCR beta cDNA molecule received a unique molecular identifier from a template-switch 5' adaptor carrying 12 random nucleotides. Each sample yielded at least 2.5 million CDR3-containing paired-end reads. First-strand cDNA synthesis was performed from all RNA using the Mint cDNA synthesis kit, with priming by a TRBC-specific oligonucleotide. All cDNA was treated with uracil-DNA glycosylase and then went through a first 18-cycle PCR with the universal primers M1SS and BC2_uni_R. In the original analysis: For normalization, 1 million high-quality reads were randomly selected from each sample, with every read carrying a distinct molecular identifier. Reads sharing molecular identifiers were discarded rather than binned into consensus sequences. MiTCR, with a Q25 quality threshold and the strictest error-elimination algorithm, was used for CDR3 identification, clonotype clustering and error correction. Lower-bound total TCR beta diversity was estimated with a nonparametric unseen species model using Euler transformation. TCRdb itself trimmed the public reads at Q25 with fastp, ran MiXCR and retained productive beta chains. Every entry covers one CDR3 protein and lists the most common genes and DNA from its rows. V and J calls and clone size were set by TCRdb, not the authors. Within this sample are over 600,000 distinct CDR3 sequences, with 46% of them counted one time only. Jointly, the top ten make up around 18% of the sample.

Donors were a few dozen systemically healthy Caucasian individuals from Russia aged roughly 6 to 95 years. About 9.6 milliliters of peripheral blood were collected from each donor into EDTA-treated Vacutainer tubes. Ficoll-Paque density-gradient centrifugation was used to isolate PBMCs, with at least 7 million obtained per sample. Total RNA, at least 5 micrograms per sample, was extracted from PBMCs with Trizol reagent. For every donor, an aliquot of PBMCs went through flow cytometry to measure the percentages of naive CD45RAhigh/CD27high T cells. The CDR3 has 12 amino acids, counting the end cysteine and phenylalanine. Of the read, only the CDR3 DNA is kept; its 36 bases are in frame from base 1. The junction carries 8 bases between V and J, which are trimmed by 3 bases and 6 bases respectively. CDR1 and CDR2 are drawn from the germline V gene: SQVTM, ANQGSEA. Of note for this clonotype: There is no known antigen for this receptor. No qualities accompany the bases; no much larger clone lies one base away.

The sequencing input was blood. The clonotype comes from a man aged 80 or over in good health. The rearrangement joined TRBV29-1 to TRBJ2-2; the D gene identity is not certain. The nucleotide sequence is TGCAGCGTTGAGGTAGTACCCGGGGAGCTGTTTTTT. It is translated as CSVEVVPGELFF.